The rows below give T cell receptor beta chains drawn from one sample of a study of cytomegalovirus exposure and HLA in healthy donors. Clones were sequenced by immunoSEQ multiplex PCR, and TCRdb holds only the in-frame ones, with some missing. Among around 300,000 clones listed, under 80% were seen once. Sequencing was done on a sample of PBMCs. All receptors derive from a female donor in good health and CMV-seronegative. Each CDR3 is given with its conserved first and last residue. The D gene is left open where the match is weak. Size tells how often a clone was seen (once, few, many) or the class of an expanded clone, and some rows leave it out.

D gene	clone size	J gene	V gene	CDR3 DNA	CDR3 protein
TRBD1	.	TRBJ1-2	TRBV5-1	TGCGCCAGCAGCTTAAGACAGGGGGCGCAAAGTTCTAACTATGGCTACACCTTC	CASSLRQGAQSSNYGYTF
.	.	TRBJ1-1	TRBV4-1	TGCGCCAGCAGCCAAGGTTTCCAGGGTAGGGTAAAAGAAGCTTTCTTT	CASSQGFQGRVKEAFF
.	.	TRBJ2-3	TRBV5-1	TGCGCCAGCAGCTCTGGGAGGCTTTTCCGGGTCGGTACAGATACGCAGTATTTT	CASSSGRLFRVGTDTQYF
TRBD2	once	TRBJ2-7	TRBV30	TGTGCCTGGAAGGTAGCGGGAGTTTACGAGCAGTACTTC	CAWKVAGVYEQYF
.	.	TRBJ2-5	TRBV21-1	TGTGCCATCGGGACAGGGGAAGAGACCCAGTACTTC	CAIGTGEETQYF
TRBD1	.	TRBJ2-1	TRBV27	TGTGCCAGCAGTCGACGGGACAGCTCCTACAATGAGCAGTTCTTC	CASSRRDSSYNEQFF
TRBD1	.	TRBJ1-2	TRBV19	TGTGCCAGTAGCCCCCCCGGGACAGGGGCCTATGGCTACACCTTC	CASSPPGTGAYGYTF
.	once	TRBJ1-3	TRBV7-9	TGTGCCAGCACCGATTCCCGAGACACCATATATTTT	CASTDSRDTIYF
.	once	TRBJ2-2	TRBV15	TGTGCCACCAGGTTCGGACTGATAAGCACCGGGGAGCTGTTTTTT	CATRFGLISTGELFF
.	few	TRBJ1-1	TRBV27	TGTGCCAGCACTTCTGGGGGGGGCGTGGGCACTGAAGCTTTCTTT	CASTSGGGVGTEAFF
.	few	TRBJ2-2	TRBV6-4	TGTGCCAGCAGCCCCAGTCCGGGGACCGGGGAGCTGTTTTTT	CASSPSPGTGELFF
TRBD1	few	TRBJ1-5	TRBV10-1	TGCGCCAGCAGTGACCCCCGGGTCGGGACAGGGGTGATTCATCAGCCCCAGCATTTT	CASSDPRVGTGVIHQPQHF
TRBD1	once	TRBJ2-7	TRBV5-1	TGCGCCAGCAGCTTGGTAGGGGGCGGTTACGAGCAGTACTTC	CASSLVGGGYEQYF
TRBD1	.	TRBJ2-3	TRBV7-2	TGTGCCAGCAGCTTACCGAGACCCGGGACAGGAAGCACAGATACGCAGTATTTT	CASSLPRPGTGSTDTQYF
.	.	TRBJ1-6	TRBV7-6	TGTGCCAGCAGCTTAGTAGATTTCAATTCACCCCTCCACTTT	CASSLVDFNSPLHF
TRBD2	.	TRBJ2-2	TRBV27	TGTGCCAGCAGTTCATTGGGACTAGCGGGACCGAACACCGGGGAGCTGTTTTTT	CASSSLGLAGPNTGELFF
TRBD1	.	TRBJ2-2	TRBV7-7	TGTGCCAGCAGTACGAACAGGGGCGGCACCGGGGAGCTGTTTTTT	CASSTNRGGTGELFF
.	.	TRBJ1-1	TRBV28	TGTGCCAGTATGAGTGTCGTGTGGACTGAAGCTTTCTTT	CASMSVVWTEAFF
.	few	TRBJ1-1	TRBV6-5	TGTGCCAGCAGCCCCCCGGGGTTGTACACTGAAGCTTTCTTT	CASSPPGLYTEAFF
.	.	TRBJ2-5	TRBV2	TGTGCCAGCAGTGGAGAGGGTAAGGGGACCCAGTACTTC	CASSGEGKGTQYF
.	.	TRBJ2-7	TRBV29-1	TGCAGCGCCAGACGAAGCGGCCAGTACGAGCAGTACTTC	CSARRSGQYEQYF
.	.	TRBJ2-3	TRBV7-3	TGTGCCAGCAGCTTAATCGGCGGGTACTCCACAGATACGCAGTATTTT	CASSLIGGYSTDTQYF
TRBD2	few	TRBJ2-7	TRBV10-1	TGCGCCAGCAGTGGGACTAGCGGGGTAATCGAGCAGTACTTC	CASSGTSGVIEQYF
TRBD2	.	TRBJ2-7	TRBV5-6	TGTGCCAGCAGCTTTCTAGCGGGAGAGTTATCCGAGCAGTACTTC	CASSFLAGELSEQYF
.	.	TRBJ2-7	TRBV6-1	TGTGCCATTACCCTCGGGACATTCTTTTACGAGCAGTACTTC	CAITLGTFFYEQYF
.	.	TRBJ2-7	TRBV28	TGTGCCAGCAACCCAGCGGTCCTCCGGGGCGAGCAGTACTTC	CASNPAVLRGEQYF
TRBD1	.	TRBJ1-5	TRBV18	TGTGTCAGCTCACCGGGACAGGGCGAACAGCCCCAGCATTTT	CVSSPGQGEQPQHF
TRBD2	.	TRBJ2-7	TRBV6-5	TGTGCCAGCAGTTCCCCCGCTAGCGGGAGTTCCTACGAGCAGTACTTC	CASSSPASGSSYEQYF
TRBD1	.	TRBJ2-7	TRBV28	TGTGCCAGCCAGGGACAGGGGGTCTACGAGCAGTACTTC	CASQGQGVYEQYF
.	.	TRBJ2-7	TRBV6-5	TGTGCCAGCAGTTACGCTGCAGGCTACCCCTACGAGCAGTACTTC	CASSYAAGYPYEQYF
.	.	TRBJ1-4	TRBV2	TGTGCCAGCAGTACCTACAGGGAAGCAACTAATGAAAAACTGTTTTTT	CASSTYREATNEKLFF
TRBD1	.	TRBJ2-2	TRBV6-1	TGTGCCAGCGGACAGGGACGGAACACCGGGGAGCTGTTTTTT	CASGQGRNTGELFF
.	.	TRBJ2-1	TRBV9	TGTGCCAGCAGCGGTGGGAGGAATGAGCAGTTCTTC	CASSGGRNEQFF
.	.	TRBJ1-1	TRBV11-3	TGTGCCAGCAGCTTAGGAGGGCTCATGAACACTGAAGCTTTCTTT	CASSLGGLMNTEAFF
TRBD1	.	TRBJ2-7	TRBV18	TGTGCCAGCTCGATAACCGGGACAGGGGGCTTCTACGAGCAGTACTTC	CASSITGTGGFYEQYF
.	.	TRBJ2-3	TRBV7-9	TGTTCCAGCAGCTTAGCCGAAACAGGGTGGCCAGATACGCAGTATTTT	CSSSLAETGWPDTQYF
.	.	TRBJ1-2	TRBV20-1	TGCAGTGCTGGCACTGGGGCGGGCTACACCTTC	CSAGTGAGYTF
.	.	TRBJ2-7	TRBV11-2	TGTGCCAGCAGCTTAGAGATGCGGACAGCCGAGCAGTACTTC	CASSLEMRTAEQYF
.	.	TRBJ1-5	TRBV30	TGTGCCTGGAGTCAGGGCAGCAATCAGCCCCAGCATTTT	CAWSQGSNQPQHF
.	.	TRBJ1-1	TRBV5-1	TGCGCCCGCAGCAGATCACAGAACACTGAAGCTTTCTTT	CARSRSQNTEAFF
TRBD1	few	TRBJ1-1	TRBV5-4	TGTGCCAGCAGCTTGACCGGGACAGGTACTGAAGCTTTCTTT	CASSLTGTGTEAFF
.	.	TRBJ1-2	TRBV19	TGTGCCAGTAGTATACACGACCCCCTCGGGGAATATGGCTACACCTTC	CASSIHDPLGEYGYTF
.	.	TRBJ2-7	TRBV7-9	TGTGCCAGCAGCTTAGAGACGAGTCCAGGGGGGACTTCCTACGAGCAGTACTTC	CASSLETSPGGTSYEQYF
.	.	TRBJ2-5	TRBV30	TGTGCCTGGAGTGTAGTCGGGACTGATCAAGAGACCCAGTACTTC	CAWSVVGTDQETQYF
.	.	TRBJ2-5	TRBV5-5	TGTGCCAGCAGCTTATTCTTAGCGGATTGGGAGACCCAGTACTTC	CASSLFLADWETQYF
TRBD2	.	TRBJ2-1	TRBV5-1	TGCGCCAGCAGCTTGGAACTAGCGGGTTACAATGAGCAGTTCTTC	CASSLELAGYNEQFF
.	.	TRBJ2-5	TRBV7-2	TGTGCCAGCAGCCCGACGGACAGGTTTGGAGGGGAGACCCAGTACTTC	CASSPTDRFGGETQYF
.	.	TRBJ1-1	TRBV7-9	TGTGCCAGCAGCCCGACTCTTAACACTGAAGCTTTCTTT	CASSPTLNTEAFF
TRBD1	.	TRBJ1-1	TRBV27	TGTGCCAGCAGTTATTACACTAGACAGGGACAGCTGAGGAACACTGAAGCTTTCTTT	CASSYYTRQGQLRNTEAFF
.	.	TRBJ1-2	TRBV2	TGTGCCAGCAGGGTAGTAACAGGGTCTGGCGGCTACACCTTC	CASRVVTGSGGYTF